These 14 T cell receptor beta chains came from one sample sequenced in a study of graft-versus-host responses after intestinal transplantation. Lymphocytes from graft epithelium and lamina propria were isolated. Here immunoSEQ multiplex PCR was the method, and the copy in TCRdb shows in-frame clones only, minus some. Here the sample spans tens of thousands of clones, 89% being singletons. The sample in question was ileum tissue, obtained less than 400 days after transplant. The receptors here all came from a human patient who received an intestinal transplant, so some T cells may come from the graft donor.

The chain carries TRBV10-2 and TRBJ2-6; D uncertain. In germline, CDR1 is WSHSY, CDR2 SAAADI. This CDR3 spans 19 amino acids. The germline V and J ends were trimmed by 5 bases and 5 bases, with 25 bases remaining between them. CDR3: CASSSRLTSNKSRANVLTF. The DNA of the CDR3 is TGCGCCAGCAGTAGCCGTCTCACTTCTAACAAAAGTCGGGCCAACGTCCTGACTTTC.

This chain connects TRBV6-1 to TRBJ2-7, with D perhaps given as TRBD1 or TRBD2 (5 bases each). CDR1 is MNHNS and CDR2 is SASEGT in the germline V gene. CDR3 length: 13 amino acids. V was cut by 6 bases and J by 1 base, with 10 bases left in between. In DNA form, the CDR3 reads TGTGCCAGCAGGGGACGACAGTCCTACGAGCAGTACTTC. Protein product: CASRGRQSYEQYF.

This chain links TRBV6-1 with TRBJ1-1, with a weak D call TRBD1 (5 bases). With 7 bases removed from V and 8 bases from J, the gap between germline ends came to 11 bases. The CDR3 loop spans 11 amino acids. Germline loops: CDR1 MNHNS, CDR2 SASEGT. CDR3 DNA: TGTGCCAGCACTGGAGGGGTAGAAGCTTTCTTT. This sequence encodes CASTGGVEAFF.

J is TRBJ2-1 and V is TRBV9; D is unclear. CDR1 is SGDLS and CDR2 is YYNGEE in the germline V gene. Between the trimmed V and J ends, which lost 0 bases and 4 bases, there was a span of 14 bases. The CDR3 contains 16 residues. DNA for the CDR3: TGTGCCAGCAGCGTAGAGCCCGAACTCACGTACAATGAGCAGTTCTTC. It encodes CASSVEPELTYNEQFF. Using reference TRBV9 and TRBJ2-1 for the parts outside the CDR3, the full variable domain is DSGVTQTPKHLITATGQRVTLRCSPRSGDLSVYWYQQSLDQGLQFLIQYYNGEERAKGNILERFSAQQFPDLHSELNLSSLELGDSALYFCASSVEPELTYNEQFFGPGTRLTVL.

CDR3 region: CASSPGGDNSPLHF. The CDR3 DNA is TGCGCCAGCAGCCCCGGCGGGGATAATTCACCCCTCCACTTT. The chain links TRBV4-1 to TRBJ1-6; unclear D gene. Germline V lookup: CDR1 MGHRA, CDR2 YSYEKL. CDR3 length: 14 residues. The V end was cut by 4 bases, the J end by 5 bases, with 9 bases between.

The chain joins TRBV4-1 to TRBJ2-3, with TRBD2 matching over 8 bases. V trimming: 1 base; J trimming: 2 bases; junction bases outside the gene matches: 8. The CDR3 loop spans 17 amino acids. CDR1 and CDR2 from the germline V gene are MGHRA and YSYEKL. The CDR3 coding sequence is TGCGCCAGCAGCCAAGTGGGACTAGGGACGCTCACAGATACGCAGTATTTT. This translates into CASSQVGLGTLTDTQYF.

This chain uses TRBV4-1 with TRBJ2-7; 9 positions match TRBD2. J lost 3 bases, V lost 0 bases, and 3 bases had no gene match. The V gene's germline CDR1 is MGHRA and CDR2 YSYEKL. This CDR3 region has 15 residues. This CDR3 is CASSQDASGDYEQYF. The CDR3 DNA reads as TGCGCCAGCAGCCAAGATGCTAGCGGGGACTACGAGCAGTACTTC.

The chain recombines TRBV28 with TRBJ2-6; 9 nucleotides align to TRBD2. In germline, CDR1 is MDHEN, CDR2 SYDVKM. CDR3 length: 18 residues. Trimming took 6 bases from V and 0 from J; bases not matched to a gene: 9. CDR3 nucleotides: TGTGCCAGCAGCCCCCCACTAGCGGGTGGCTCTGGGGCCAACGTCCTGACTTTC. Amino acids: CASSPPLAGGSGANVLTF.

V and J are TRBV5-1 and TRBJ2-5, with 7 bases that match TRBD2. Germline values: CDR1 SGHRS, CDR2 YFSETQ. The length of the CDR3 is 14 residues. Trimming took 2 bases from V and 1 from J; bases not matched to a gene: 2. The DNA of the CDR3 is TGCGCCAGCAGCTTCGGGGAGGGCCAAGAGACCCAGTACTTC. Translated, it gives CASSFGEGQETQYF.

The chain employs TRBV7-9 and TRBJ1-1; D remains unclear. V lost 2 bases and J lost 4, with 14 bases in between. Germline CDR1 reads SEHNR; CDR2 reads FQNEAQ (reference sequence). This CDR3 is 15 amino acids long. CDR3 sequence reads: CASSLPLVRSTEAFF. CDR3 coding DNA: TGTGCCAGCAGCTTACCGTTGGTGAGGAGCACTGAAGCTTTCTTT. Full variable domain (rest looked up from reference TRBV7-9 and TRBJ1-1): DTGVSQNPRHKITKRGQNVTFRCDPISEHNRLYWYRQTLGQGPEFLTYFQNEAQLEKSRLLSDRFSAERPKGSFSTLEIQRTEQGDSAMYLCASSLPLVRSTEAFFGQGTRLTVV.

The chain has TRBV5-6 and TRBJ1-1; no definite D call. Germline-derived CDR1 and CDR2 are SGHDT and YYEEEE. The CDR3 sequence is 14 residues long. Trimming took 0 bases from V and 7 from J, leaving 13 bases between them. The CDR3 sequence is CASSLVGRKGEAFF. The CDR3 bases are TGTGCCAGCAGCTTGGTCGGACGGAAAGGTGAAGCTTTCTTT.

The chain employs TRBV4-2 and TRBJ2-5, with D possibly TRBD1 on 6 matching bases. V was pared by 1 base and J by 4 bases, with 19 bases between. CDR3 length: 17 residues. CDR1 LGHNA and CDR2 YNFKEQ come from the germline V gene. The CDR3 nucleotides read TGTGCCAGCAGCCAAGTAGGACTTCAGGGCAGGGGAGAGACCCAGTACTTC. Protein sequence: CASSQVGLQGRGETQYF.

This chain uses TRBV29-1 with TRBJ1-2; maybe TRBD1 (6 bases). The germline V gene encodes CDR1 SQVTM and CDR2 ANQGSEA. The V and J ends lost 6 bases and 6 bases respectively, with 23 bases between them. This CDR3 contains 15 residues. The CDR3 protein is CSVRSDSHGGDGYTF. CDR3 bases: TGCAGCGTCCGGTCGGACAGTCATGGGGGGGATGGCTACACCTTC.

This chain links TRBV4-2 with TRBJ2-7; weak D call: TRBD2 (5 bases). Germline V CDR1 and CDR2: LGHNA, YNFKEQ. This CDR3 region has 15 residues. Trimming shortened V by 4 bases and J by 3 bases, and 16 bases separated the two germline ends. DNA for the CDR3: TGTGCCAGCAGCCCCGGGCGGTTCGGAGGCTACGAGCAGTACTTC. Translating it yields CASSPGRFGGYEQYF.